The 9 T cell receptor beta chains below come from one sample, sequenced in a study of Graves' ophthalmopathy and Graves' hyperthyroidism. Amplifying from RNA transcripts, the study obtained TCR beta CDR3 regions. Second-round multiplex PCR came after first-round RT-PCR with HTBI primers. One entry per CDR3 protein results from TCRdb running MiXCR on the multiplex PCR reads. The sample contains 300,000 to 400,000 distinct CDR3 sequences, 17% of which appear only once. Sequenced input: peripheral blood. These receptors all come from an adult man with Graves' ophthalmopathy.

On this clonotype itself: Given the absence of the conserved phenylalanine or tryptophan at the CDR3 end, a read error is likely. CDR3: CAWRMNRNTEAFL. The CDR3 DNA follows: TGTGCCTGGCGAATGAACAGGAACACTGAAGCTTTCCTT. The rearrangement uses TRBV30 and TRBJ1-1; D is unclear. CDR3 length: 13 amino acids. The germline gives CDR1 GTSNPN, CDR2 SVGIG (reference sequence). The V end lost 5 bases, the J end lost 1 base, and 11 bases lay between the germline ends.

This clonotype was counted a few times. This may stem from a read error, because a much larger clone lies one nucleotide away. CDR3 loop: CASQQGQNSSLHF. In DNA form, the CDR3 reads TGCGCCTCCCAGCAGGGGCAAAATTCATCCCTCCACTTT. V gene TRBV5-1 combines with J gene TRBJ1-6; D possibly corresponds to TRBD1 (6 bases). From germline, CDR1 is SGHRS and CDR2 YFSETQ. CDR3 length: 13 amino acids.

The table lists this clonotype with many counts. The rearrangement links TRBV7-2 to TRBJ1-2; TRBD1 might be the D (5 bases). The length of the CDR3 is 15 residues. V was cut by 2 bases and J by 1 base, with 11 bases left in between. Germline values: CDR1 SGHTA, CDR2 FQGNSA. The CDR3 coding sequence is TGTGCCAGCAGCTTAAGTGGGGGTGTTAACTATGGCTACACCTTC. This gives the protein CASSLSGGVNYGYTF.

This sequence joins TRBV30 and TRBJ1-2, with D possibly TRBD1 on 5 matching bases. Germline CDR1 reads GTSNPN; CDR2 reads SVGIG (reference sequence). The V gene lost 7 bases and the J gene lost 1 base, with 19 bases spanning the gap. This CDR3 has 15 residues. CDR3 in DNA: TGTGCCTACCGGGACCGCACACATTATAACTATGGCTACACCTTC. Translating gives CAYRDRTHYNYGYTF.

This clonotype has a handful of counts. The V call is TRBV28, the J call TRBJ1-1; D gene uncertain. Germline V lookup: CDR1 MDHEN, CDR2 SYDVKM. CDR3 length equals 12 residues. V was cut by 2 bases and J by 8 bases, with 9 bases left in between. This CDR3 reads CASSLLPGEAFF. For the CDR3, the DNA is TGTGCCAGCAGTTTACTGCCTGGAGAAGCTTTCTTT.

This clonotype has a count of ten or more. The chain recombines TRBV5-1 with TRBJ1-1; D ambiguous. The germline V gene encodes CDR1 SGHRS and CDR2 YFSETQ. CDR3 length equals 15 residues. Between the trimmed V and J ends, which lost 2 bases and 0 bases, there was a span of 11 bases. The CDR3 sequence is CASSFGHSMNTEAFF. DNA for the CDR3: TGCGCCAGCAGCTTCGGGCACAGCATGAACACTGAAGCTTTCTTT.

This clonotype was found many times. As DNA, the CDR3 is TGTGCCAGCACAGGGAGGCGACCCTCTGGGGCCAACGTCCTGACTTTC. Amino acid sequence: CASTGRRPSGANVLTF. The chain has TRBV6-1 and TRBJ2-6; D is perhaps TRBD2 (6 bases). CDR1 and CDR2 from the germline V gene are MNHNS and SASEGT. The CDR3 length is 16 residues. Trimming removed 7 bases from V and 0 bases from J, with 13 bases in between.

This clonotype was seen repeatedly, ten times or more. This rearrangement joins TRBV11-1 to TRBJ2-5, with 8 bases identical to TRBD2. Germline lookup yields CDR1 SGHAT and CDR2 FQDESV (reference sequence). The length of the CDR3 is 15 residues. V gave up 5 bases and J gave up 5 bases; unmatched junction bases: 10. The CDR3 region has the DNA TGTGCCAGCAGCCACGGGACTAGGGGTCTGGAGACCCAGTACTTC. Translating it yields CASSHGTRGLETQYF. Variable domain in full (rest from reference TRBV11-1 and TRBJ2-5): EAEVAQSPRYKITEKSQAVAFWCDPISGHATLYWYRQILGQGPELLVQFQDESVVDDSQLPKDRFSAERLKGVDSTLKIQPAELGDSAMYLCASSHGTRGLETQYFGPGTRLLVL.

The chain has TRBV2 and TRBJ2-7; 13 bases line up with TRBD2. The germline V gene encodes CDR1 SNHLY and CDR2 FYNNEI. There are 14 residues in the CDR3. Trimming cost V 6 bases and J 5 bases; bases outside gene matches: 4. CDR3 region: CASSPGLAGDEQYF. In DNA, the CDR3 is TGTGCCAGCAGCCCCGGACTAGCGGGAGACGAGCAGTACTTC.